These 11 T cell receptor beta chains originate from one sample sequenced in a study of T-cell memory formation after mild COVID-19. TCRdb redid the calling of the 5' RACE reads with MiXCR, one entry per CDR3 protein. Seen here are 350,000 to 500,000 distinct CDR3 sequences, 15% to 20% observed once, and the top ten hold roughly 8.4%. Sequenced material: PBMCs or a T cell subset sorted from them (not recorded which). All receptors derive from an adult woman who had mild COVID-19 (a few samples of this study predate the infection). Cell type and time point are not known.

This clonotype came up a few times. The CDR3 sequence: CASSRPNPGQGGGEQFF. DNA of the CDR3: TGCGCCAGCAGCCGACCCAATCCGGGACAGGGCGGGGGTGAGCAGTTCTTC. This chain joins TRBV5-1 and TRBJ2-1; the match to TRBD1 covers 9 bases. The J segment lost 9 bases and the V segment lost 4 bases, leaving 17 bases of the junction unmatched. The CDR3 is 17 amino acids. From germline, CDR1 is SGHRS and CDR2 YFSETQ. The full variable domain, rest sourced from reference TRBV5-1 and TRBJ2-1, is KAGVTQTPRYLIKTRGQQVTLSCSPISGHRSVSWYQQTPGQGLQFLFEYFSETQRNKGNFPGRFSGRQFSNSRSEMNVSTLELGDSALYLCASSRPNPGQGGGEQFFGPGTRLTVL.

This chain links TRBV5-5 with TRBJ1-1; D is unresolved. V gave up 0 bases and J gave up 7 bases, with 10 bases separating them. Germline CDR1 and CDR2: SGHKS and YYEKEE (reference sequence). This CDR3 spans 13 amino acids. Here the CDR3 reads CASSLAGLYEAFF. DNA for the CDR3: TGTGCCAGCAGCTTGGCAGGACTCTATGAAGCTTTCTTT.

In this sample, this clonotype turned up a few times. The genes are TRBV7-9 and TRBJ1-1; D remains unclear. The CDR3 consists of 14 residues. Germline V lookup: CDR1 SEHNR, CDR2 FQNEAQ (reference sequence). Deletions cut 1 base from V and 2 bases from J, with 8 bases between. The CDR3 DNA is TGTGCCAGCAGCTTAGGTTTCGGAAACACTGAAGCTTTCTTT. Protein product: CASSLGFGNTEAFF.

The J gene is TRBJ2-3, the V gene TRBV3-1, with 9 positions matching TRBD2. With 4 bases clipped from V and 5 bases from J, the junction kept 10 bases outside the gene matches. Germline loops: CDR1 LGHDT, CDR2 YNNKEL (reference sequence). This CDR3 contains 16 residues. The CDR3 loop reads CASSPRLAVGEDTQYF. The CDR3 region has the DNA TGTGCCAGCAGCCCCCGACTAGCGGTGGGGGAAGATACGCAGTATTTT.

This chain's CDR3 is CASSGGLGYEQYF. The CDR3 bases are TGTGCCAGCAGCGGGGGATTGGGCTACGAGCAGTACTTC. The rearrangement uses TRBV6-5 and TRBJ2-7, with a weak D call TRBD2 (6 bases). The CDR3 length is 13 residues. Germline lookup yields CDR1 MNHEY and CDR2 SVGAGI. Trimming took off 6 bases at V and 3 bases at J, with 12 bases between the two ends.

This clonotype was seen more than once but under ten times. The rearrangement joins TRBV7-9 to TRBJ1-1, with D perhaps TRBD1 (5 bases). CDR3 length: 17 residues. V lost 1 base, J lost 0 bases, and 15 bases lay in between. The V gene's germline CDR1 is SEHNR and CDR2 FQNEAQ (reference sequence). The CDR3 sequence: CASSLVMEGRMNTEAFF. As DNA, the CDR3 is TGTGCCAGCAGCTTAGTCATGGAGGGGCGAATGAACACTGAAGCTTTCTTT.

V and J are TRBV7-2 and TRBJ1-1, with D perhaps matching TRBD1 (5 bases). Trimming took off 5 bases at V and 2 bases at J, with 15 bases between the two ends. The CDR3 consists of 15 residues. Looked up from germline, CDR1 is SGHTA and CDR2 is FQGNSA. The CDR3 reads CASSAGAGGNTEAFF. The CDR3 DNA sequence: TGTGCCAGCAGCGCCGGGGCAGGAGGAAACACTGAAGCTTTCTTT.

The V call is TRBV12-3 or TRBV12-4, the J call TRBJ2-2; D might be TRBD2 (6 bases). V was shortened by 2 bases and J by 3 bases, with 19 bases between the two germline ends. This CDR3 comprises 18 residues. The chain's CDR3 is CASSLSDSGFPHTGELFF. As DNA, the CDR3 is TGTGCCAGCAGTTTATCGGATAGCGGTTTCCCCCACACCGGGGAGCTGTTTTTT.

This clonotype was observed a few times. This chain links TRBV28 with TRBJ1-2, with D unresolved. Germline CDR1 and CDR2: MDHEN and SYDVKM. The V end lost 7 bases, the J end lost 8 bases, and 11 bases lay between the germline ends. The CDR3 has 11 amino acids. The CDR3 DNA sequence: TGTGCCAGCAAAGGGCCGTCGGGCTACACCTTC. This codes for CASKGPSGYTF.

The chain uses TRBV2 and TRBJ2-3; no clear D gene. The V end was cut by 5 bases, the J end by 1 base, with 7 bases between. This CDR3 spans 13 amino acids. In germline, CDR1 is SNHLY, CDR2 FYNNEI. The CDR3 DNA is TGTGCCAGCAGTAAGGGCCGCACAGATACGCAGTATTTT. It translates to CASSKGRTDTQYF.

CDR3 protein: CAWRGQDYYGYTF. The DNA for the CDR3 is TGTGCCTGGAGGGGACAGGATTACTATGGCTACACCTTC. This rearrangement joins TRBV30 to TRBJ1-2; TRBD1 aligns across 8 bases. The V gene's germline CDR1 is GTSNPN and CDR2 SVGIG (reference sequence). The ends lost 3 bases at V and 3 bases at J; junction bases unmatched: 3. The CDR3 loop spans 13 amino acids.